Sequencing of this T cell receptor (beta chain) was carried out in a study of shared clonotypes between healthy human individuals (dated by TCRdb to the early 2020s). Study-wide context: The cohort included three men and a couple of women between 18 and 49 years of age. For each donor, CD4 naive and CD4 memory were each run on three plates, CD8 naive on two plates, and CD8 memory on one plate. To estimate repertoire size and how much clonotype sharing occurs between individuals, the study deeply sequenced the blood TCR repertoires of five healthy adults. Libraries were prepared and TCR repertoires were sequenced by different laboratories using diverse techniques, in order to increase sequencing depth and limit assay-specific biases. Each donor's leukapheresis produced roughly between roughly 0.85 and 10 billion PBMCs.

Overall study results and their limits: Pairwise subsampling indicated that sequencing depth was expected to affect the degree of clonotype sharing among donors. Across four donors, about 5.2% of naive CD4, roughly 3.4% of naive CD8, roughly 2.3% of memory CD4, and around 0.4% of memory CD8 clonotypes were shared. Compared with non-shared clonotypes, clonotypes shared by all four sorted-subset donors had higher generation probabilities. Incomplete sequencing was indicated by rarefaction of sorted-subset datasets, despite the large sequencing depth. Naive subsets generally had larger estimated clonotype richness than memory subsets did. Because the study included only a small number of donors, the genetic and exposure-history diversity represented was limited. Sampling was restricted to blood, and TCR repertoires in tissue are likely to differ from TCR repertoires in blood.

As for this clone: There is no known antigen for this receptor. No per-base quality is available; no much larger clone lies one base away.

The germline V gene (reference sequence) specifies SGHAT as CDR1 and FQDESV as CDR2. The V end loses 5 bases and the J end loses 0 bases, and a stretch of 10 bases separates them. The CDR3 spans 14 residues, from the cysteine through the phenylalanine. Only the CDR3 region is kept as DNA, spanning 42 bases read in frame from base 1. Healthy HIV-negative adults with no recently reported acute infections or vaccinations were included as donors. Only Caucasian adults living in Nashville, Tennessee, USA were represented among the donors. CD8 memory samples consisted of magnetically selected CD45RO+ cells combined with CCR7-negative CD45RA+ effector memory (TemRA) cells. Blood was obtained by leukapheresis, after which PBMCs were separated by Ficoll-Histopaque density gradient centrifugation and cryopreserved in liquid nitrogen vapor phase. Purity and quantity of every magnetically sorted T cell population were checked by analytical flow cytometry. Each sorted fraction had its genomic DNA isolated and then quantified by UV absorbance on a Nanodrop 2000c.

Using the deep immunoSEQ assay, TCR CDR3 regions were amplified from genomic DNA by multiplex PCR. For each cell subset, the extracted genomic DNA was distributed evenly across all wells of several immunoSEQ 96-well plates, and each plate served as one replicate. For sorted subsets, approximately 200 ng of genomic DNA, equivalent to 25,000 to 30,000 T cell genomes, went into each replicate PCR. Purified libraries were measured with a Qubit 3.0 fluorometer, size-checked on a Bioanalyzer 2100, and measured again with the KAPA Library Quantification kit. Every immunoSEQ 96-well plate was sequenced on a dedicated single-read 150-cycle Illumina NextSeq 550 flow cell. Under the source paper's analysis protocol: The immunoSEQ output contained only junctional sequences without quality scores, so filtering could not match that applied to full-length reads. To assign V/J genes and CDR3, sequences were annotated against IMGT germline references using PyIR, a Python wrapper for IgBLAST v1.9. Reads were removed for weak V/J assignments (E-value above 1e-6), missing CDR3, stop codons, out-of-frame junctions, or ambiguous translated residues. V3J clonotypes were defined as sequences sharing an identical inferred V gene, J gene, and CDR3 amino acid sequence. Percentage overlap between repertoires was computed as shared unique clonotypes divided by the size of the smaller repertoire. Repertoire richness was assessed with RTK rarefaction, the Chao1 estimator, and Recon v2.1 estimates of unobserved clonotypes. Generation probabilities were computed with OLGA for all TCRbeta clonotypes obtained by the gDNA method from a handful of donors. TCRdb took this table from immuneACCESS and kept in-frame rearrangements with V and J called. Such tables lack part of the clones; where checked against another copy, unresolved V genes explain under half of the gap, and the rest is unexplained. The DNA was the basis for D and trimming; V, J and clone size are from that table. A total of approximately 82,000 clones appear in this sample, roughly two thirds of them only once. The ten largest clones add up to around 50% of the sample.

The origin of this receptor is a man under 40 in good health. Recombination linked TRBV11-1 to TRBJ1-2; TRBD1 is perhaps the D gene, given 6 matching bases. What was sequenced was memory CD8+ T cells sorted from blood. In light of the paper, this sample's cell subset or site label describes: CD45RO+ cells pooled with CCR7-negative TemRA cells. In nucleotides, the sequence is TGTGCCAGCAGCCGGGACACCACTAACTATGGCTACACCTTC. It specifies CASSRDTTNYGYTF.